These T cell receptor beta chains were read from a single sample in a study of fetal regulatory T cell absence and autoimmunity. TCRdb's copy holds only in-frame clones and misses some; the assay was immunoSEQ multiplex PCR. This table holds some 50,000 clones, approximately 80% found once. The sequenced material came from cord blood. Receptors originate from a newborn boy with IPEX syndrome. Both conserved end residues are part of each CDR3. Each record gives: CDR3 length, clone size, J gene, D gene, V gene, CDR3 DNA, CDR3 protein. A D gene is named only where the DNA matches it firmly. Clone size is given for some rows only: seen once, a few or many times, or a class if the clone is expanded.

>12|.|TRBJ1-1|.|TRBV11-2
TGTGCCAGCAGCTCGAGTTCATTACAAGCTTTCTTT
CASSSSSLQAFF
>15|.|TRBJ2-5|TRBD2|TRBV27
TGTGCCAGCAGTTTAGGCGGGAGGCCCCAAGAGACCCAGTACTTC
CASSLGGRPQETQYF
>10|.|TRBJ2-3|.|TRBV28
TGTGCCACCTACACAGATACGCAGTATTTT
CATYTDTQYF
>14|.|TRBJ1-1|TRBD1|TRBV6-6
TGTGCCAGCAGTCGGGGACAGGGAGGGGGAGAAGCTTTCTTT
CASSRGQGGGEAFF
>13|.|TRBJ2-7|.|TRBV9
TGTGCCAGCAGCGTAGCCGAGGGTTACGAGCAGTACTTC
CASSVAEGYEQYF
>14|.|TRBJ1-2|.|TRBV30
TGTGCCTGGGCGACAGGTTTGACTAACTATGGCTACACCTTC
CAWATGLTNYGYTF
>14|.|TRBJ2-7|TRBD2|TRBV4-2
TGTGCCAGCAGTGGGACTAGCGGGAGTAACGAGCAGTACTTC
CASSGTSGSNEQYF
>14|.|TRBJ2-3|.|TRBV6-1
TGTGCCAGCAGTGGACAGGTGGGCACAGATACGCGGTATTTT
CASSGQVGTDTRYF
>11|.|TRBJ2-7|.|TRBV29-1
TGCAGCGTTGACACGACCCACGAGCAGTACTTC
CSVDTTHEQYF
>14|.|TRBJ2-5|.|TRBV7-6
TGTGCCAGCAGACACCGTGGGGGTCAAGAGACCCAGTACTTC
CASRHRGGQETQYF
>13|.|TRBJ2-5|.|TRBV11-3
TGTGCCAGCAGCTTAGTCTATCAAGAGACCCAGTACTTC
CASSLVYQETQYF
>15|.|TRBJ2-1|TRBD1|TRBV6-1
TGTGCCAGCAGAGACCCGGGACAGGGTAGAAATGAGCAATTCTTC
CASRDPGQGRNEQFF
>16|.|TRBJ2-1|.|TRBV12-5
TGTGCTAGTGGTTTGGTACTCAGGCTTCGAGGGAGTGGACAGTTCTTC
CASGLVLRLRGSGQFF
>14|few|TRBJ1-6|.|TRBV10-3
TGTGCCACGACCCCTCGGGGTATGGGTTCACCCCTCCACTTT
CATTPRGMGSPLHF
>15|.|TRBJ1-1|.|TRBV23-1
TGCGCCAGCAGTCAATGGATCACAGGGAACACTGAAGCTTTCTTT
CASSQWITGNTEAFF
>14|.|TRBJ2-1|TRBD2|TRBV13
TGTGCCAGCAGCCGGACTAGCGGTCCCTATGAGCAGTTCTTC
CASSRTSGPYEQFF
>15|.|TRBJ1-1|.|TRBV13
TGTGCCAGCAGCTTGGACCAGGGCCTGAACACTGAAGCTTTCTTT
CASSLDQGLNTEAFF
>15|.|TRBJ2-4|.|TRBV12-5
TGTGCTAGTGGTTCTCCCTCGGTGACAAAAAACATTCAGTACTTC
CASGSPSVTKNIQYF
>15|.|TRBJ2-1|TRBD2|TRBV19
TGTGCCAGTAGCGAGGGACTAGCGGGGGTGGGGGAGCAGTTCTTC
CASSEGLAGVGEQFF
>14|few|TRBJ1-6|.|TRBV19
TGTGCCAGTAGTACGGGACAATATAATTCACCCCTCCACTTT
CASSTGQYNSPLHF
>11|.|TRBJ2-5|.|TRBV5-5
TGTGCCAGCAGCTTTGCAGAGACCCAGTACTTC
CASSFAETQYF
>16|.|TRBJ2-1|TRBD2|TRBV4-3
TGCGCCAGCAGCCATAAGCGGGGGCCCTCCTACAATGAGCAGTTCTTC
CASSHKRGPSYNEQFF
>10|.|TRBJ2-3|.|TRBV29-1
TGCAGCGTTGAGCCAGATACGCAGTATTTT
CSVEPDTQYF
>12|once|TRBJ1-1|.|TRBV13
TGTGCCAGCAGCTTCTGGGAGAGAGAAGCTTTCTTT
CASSFWEREAFF
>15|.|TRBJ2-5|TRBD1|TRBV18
TGTGCCAGCTCACCATCGGGACAGGGGGAAGAGACCCAGTACTTC
CASSPSGQGEETQYF
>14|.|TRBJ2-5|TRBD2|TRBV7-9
TGTGCCAGCAGCGCCGGGGGACTACAAGAGACCCAGTACTTC
CASSAGGLQETQYF
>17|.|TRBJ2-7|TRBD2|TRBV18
TGTGCCAGCTCACCTAGGACTAGCGGGGGGGCCTCCCACGAGCAGTACTTC
CASSPRTSGGASHEQYF
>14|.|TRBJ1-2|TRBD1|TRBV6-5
TGTGCCAGCAGTCACGGACAGGCCATCTATGGCTACACCTTC
CASSHGQAIYGYTF
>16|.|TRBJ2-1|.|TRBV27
TGTGCCAGCAGTTTCCGCGTTCCACTAGCCTTCAATGAGCAGTTCTTC
CASSFRVPLAFNEQFF
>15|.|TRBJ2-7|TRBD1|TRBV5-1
TGCGCCAGCAGCCCGAGGACAGGGGTGGACTACGAGCAGTACTTC
CASSPRTGVDYEQYF
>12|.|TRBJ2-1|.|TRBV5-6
TGTGCCAGCAGCTTGACTAGAAATGAGCAGTTCTTC
CASSLTRNEQFF
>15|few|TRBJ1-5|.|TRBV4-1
TGCGCCAGCAGCCAAGGGCAGGGGAGCAATCAGCCCCAGCATTTT
CASSQGQGSNQPQHF
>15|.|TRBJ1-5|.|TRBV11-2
TGTGCCAGCAGCCTCGACGGGCTTAGCAATCAGCCCCAGCATTTT
CASSLDGLSNQPQHF
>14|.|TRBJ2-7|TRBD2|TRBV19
TGTGCCAGTAGTTGGGCGGGGGGGACCTACGAGCAGTACTTC
CASSWAGGTYEQYF
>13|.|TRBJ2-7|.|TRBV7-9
TGTGCCAGCAGCTTAGGGCTTGTCTACGAGCAGTACTTC
CASSLGLVYEQYF
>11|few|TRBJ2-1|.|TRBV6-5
TGTGCCAGCAGTTGGTCGGGTGAGCAGTTCTTC
CASSWSGEQFF
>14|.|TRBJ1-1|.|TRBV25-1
TGTGCCAGCAGTCCCCTTTCCCGGGGCACTGAAGCTTTCTTT
CASSPLSRGTEAFF
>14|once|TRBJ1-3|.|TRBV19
TGTGCCAGTAGACCGGGACACTCTGGAAACACCATATATTTT
CASRPGHSGNTIYF
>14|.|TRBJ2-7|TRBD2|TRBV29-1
TGCAGCGTTGACGGACTAGCGGGAGCCTACGAGCAGTACTTC
CSVDGLAGAYEQYF
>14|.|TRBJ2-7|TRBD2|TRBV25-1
TGTGCCAGCAGTGTGGGACTAGGGTCCTACGAGCAGTACTTC
CASSVGLGSYEQYF
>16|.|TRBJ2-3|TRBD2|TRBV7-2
TGTGCCAGCAGCGCGGGACTAGCGGGGGAGGTAGATACGCAGTATTTT
CASSAGLAGEVDTQYF
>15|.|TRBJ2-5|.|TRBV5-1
TGCGCCAGCAGCTTGGGGGACCGTCGAGGGCAGACCCAGTACTTC
CASSLGDRRGQTQYF
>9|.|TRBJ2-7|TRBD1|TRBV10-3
TGTGCCATCGATCTCCAGGGGGACTTC
CAIDLQGDF
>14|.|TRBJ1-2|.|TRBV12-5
TGTGCTAGTGGTTTGGTACAAGTAAACTATGGCTACACCTTC
CASGLVQVNYGYTF
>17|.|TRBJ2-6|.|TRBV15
TGTGCCACCAGCAGAGTTACCCTTCCGGGGGGCGCGAACGTCCTGACTTTC
CATSRVTLPGGANVLTF
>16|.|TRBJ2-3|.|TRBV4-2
TGTGCCAGCAGCCAAGAGCGGGGCAGGGGCACAGATACGCAGTATTTT
CASSQERGRGTDTQYF
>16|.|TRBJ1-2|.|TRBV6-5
TGTGCCAGCAGTTACTCGGCCTGGGTGGCAGACTATGGCTACACCTTC
CASSYSAWVADYGYTF
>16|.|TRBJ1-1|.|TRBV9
TGTGCCAGCAGCCCTGACCTAGGGACCATGAACACTGAAGCTTTCTTT
CASSPDLGTMNTEAFF
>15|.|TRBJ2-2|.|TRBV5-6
TGTGCCAGCAGCTTGCGACTCTATCTAGGCGGGGAGCTGTTTTTT
CASSLRLYLGGELFF
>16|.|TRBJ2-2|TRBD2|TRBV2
TGTGCCAGCAGTGAAAATACTAGCGGGGTAAATGGGGAGCTGTTTTTT
CASSENTSGVNGELFF
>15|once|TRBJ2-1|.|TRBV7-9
TGTGCCAGCAGCTTAAAGGGGAGCTCCTACAATGAGCAGTTCTTC
CASSLKGSSYNEQFF
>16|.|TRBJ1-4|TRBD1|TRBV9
TGTGCCAGCAGCGCAAGGACAGGGGGCCCTAATGAAAAACTGTTTTTT
CASSARTGGPNEKLFF
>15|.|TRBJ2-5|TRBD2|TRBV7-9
TGTGCCAGCAGCCGACTTTCGGGGGGCCAAGAGACCCAGTACTTC
CASSRLSGGQETQYF
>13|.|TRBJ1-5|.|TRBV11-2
TGTGCCAGCAGCTTGTCCGGGAGGCAGCCCCAGCATTTT
CASSLSGRQPQHF
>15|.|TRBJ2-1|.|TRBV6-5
TGTGCCAGCAGTTACCTTCCGGGACGGAACAATGAGCAGTTCTTC
CASSYLPGRNNEQFF
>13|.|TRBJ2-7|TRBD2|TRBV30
TGTGCCTGGCGAGGGACTAGCTTTAACGAGCAGTACTTC
CAWRGTSFNEQYF
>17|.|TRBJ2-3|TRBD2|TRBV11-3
TGTGCCAGCAGCTCCCTCCTAGCGGGGGGCAGCCCAGATACGCAGTATTTT
CASSSLLAGGSPDTQYF
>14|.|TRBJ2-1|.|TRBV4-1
TGCGCCAGCAGCCAAGGGTCGGGGAACAATGAGCAGTTCTTC
CASSQGSGNNEQFF
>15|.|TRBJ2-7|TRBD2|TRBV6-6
TGTGCCAGCAGTTACTCGCGGGGGGGCCGGGGCGAGCAGTACTTC
CASSYSRGGRGEQYF
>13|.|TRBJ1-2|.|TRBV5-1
TGCGCCAGCAGCCCGGGACTCTCCTATGGCTACACCTTC
CASSPGLSYGYTF